This T cell receptor (beta chain) was observed in a study of T cells in Graves' hyperthyroidism and ophthalmopathy. Study results and limitations: Appearing also in blood were most of the thyroid clonotypes expanded above 0.001. Ophthalmopathy was model-predicted a median roughly 6.5 months pre-onset.

This clonotype was detected only a few times. Its specificity is unknown. Researchers took RNA transcripts and amplified the TCR beta CDR3 regions from them. Using the HTBI primer set, a first-round RT-PCR was run on the TCR CDR3. Each CDR3 protein is one row after TCRdb ran MiXCR on the multiplex PCR reads. The sample has nearly 600,000 distinct CDR3 sequences; 12% to 15% are singletons. This CDR3 contains 15 residues. Looked up from germline, CDR1 is MGHRA and CDR2 is YSYEKL. With 4 bases clipped from V and 2 bases from J, the junction kept 5 bases outside the gene matches. V gene TRBV4-1 combines with J gene TRBJ2-4; 7 positions agree with TRBD2. The sequencing sample was made of blood. The sequence was obtained from a young woman with Graves' ophthalmopathy. Here the CDR3 DNA reads TGCGCCAGCAGCCGCTTCGGGGGGACCAAAAACATTCAGTACTTC. Translating it yields CASSRFGGTKNIQYF.